This T cell receptor (beta chain) stems from a study of shared clonotypes between healthy human individuals. Study in general: Three CD4 naive, three CD4 memory, two CD8 naive and one CD8 memory plate were used per donor.

Each replicate PCR on the sorted subsets used about 0.2 ug DNA (around 30,000 T cell genomes). The assay was immunoSEQ multiplex PCR, and TCRdb's table has in-frame clones only and misses some. This sample carries over a million clones, 75% to 80% of them seen once, and the ten largest clones take approximately 0.5%. Between the trimmed V and J ends, which lost 8 bases and 5 bases, there was a span of 12 bases. The CDR3 spans 11 residues. Germline CDR1 is GTSNPN and CDR2 is SVGIG (reference sequence). The source of this sequence is a man in his late teens or twenties in good health. Some clones in this sample may be carry-over from other donors' samples. Material: memory CD4+ T cells from PBMCs. As to subset: CD45RA-negative fraction. This chain uses TRBV30 with TRBJ2-5; D is ambiguous. The CDR3, as DNA: TGTGCCGCTGACATTTTGGAGACCCAGTACTTC. This sequence encodes CAADILETQYF.